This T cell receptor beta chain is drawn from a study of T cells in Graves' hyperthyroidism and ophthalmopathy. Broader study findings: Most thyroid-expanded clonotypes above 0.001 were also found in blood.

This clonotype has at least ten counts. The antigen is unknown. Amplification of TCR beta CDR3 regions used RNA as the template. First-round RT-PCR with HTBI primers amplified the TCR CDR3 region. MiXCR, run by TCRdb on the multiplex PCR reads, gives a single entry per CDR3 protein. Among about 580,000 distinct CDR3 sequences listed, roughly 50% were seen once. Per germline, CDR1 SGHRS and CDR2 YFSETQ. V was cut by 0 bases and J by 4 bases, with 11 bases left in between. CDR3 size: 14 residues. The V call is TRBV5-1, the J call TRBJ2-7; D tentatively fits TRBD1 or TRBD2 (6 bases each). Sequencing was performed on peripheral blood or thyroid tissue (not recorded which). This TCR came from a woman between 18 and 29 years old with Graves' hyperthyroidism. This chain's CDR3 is CASSLGGAEYEQYF. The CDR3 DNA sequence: TGCGCCAGCAGCTTGGGGGGGGCGGAGTACGAGCAGTACTTC.